This TCR beta chain originates from a study of CD8 T cell repertoires and HIV-1 epitope variants. As for the study in general: 1M T cells were kept uncultured as a baseline. General observations from the study: Under ten antigen-specific TCR beta clonotypes were found; 5 to 7 seemed cross-reactive to variants. Beta chains alone show antigen proliferation, not cytokine profile or function.

The CDR3 spans 15 residues. Germline V gene sequence: CDR1 LNHDA, CDR2 SQIVND (reference sequence). V shed 6 bases and J 2 bases; nucleotides not matched to a gene: 6. Of note for this clone: Its target is not known.

The table came from immunoSEQ multiplex PCR; TCRdb's copy has only in-frame clones and leaves some out. The sample yields about 5,900 clones, about 70% seen once. Sequencing was carried out using cultured CD8+ T cells derived from PBMCs. The chain carries TRBV19 and TRBJ2-7, with 11 bases lining up with TRBD1. This receptor was taken from a male donor with HIV. As DNA, the CDR3 is TGTGCCAGTAGCATTGCGGGACAGGGGGCCTACGAGCAGTACTTC. Its translation is CASSIAGQGAYEQYF.